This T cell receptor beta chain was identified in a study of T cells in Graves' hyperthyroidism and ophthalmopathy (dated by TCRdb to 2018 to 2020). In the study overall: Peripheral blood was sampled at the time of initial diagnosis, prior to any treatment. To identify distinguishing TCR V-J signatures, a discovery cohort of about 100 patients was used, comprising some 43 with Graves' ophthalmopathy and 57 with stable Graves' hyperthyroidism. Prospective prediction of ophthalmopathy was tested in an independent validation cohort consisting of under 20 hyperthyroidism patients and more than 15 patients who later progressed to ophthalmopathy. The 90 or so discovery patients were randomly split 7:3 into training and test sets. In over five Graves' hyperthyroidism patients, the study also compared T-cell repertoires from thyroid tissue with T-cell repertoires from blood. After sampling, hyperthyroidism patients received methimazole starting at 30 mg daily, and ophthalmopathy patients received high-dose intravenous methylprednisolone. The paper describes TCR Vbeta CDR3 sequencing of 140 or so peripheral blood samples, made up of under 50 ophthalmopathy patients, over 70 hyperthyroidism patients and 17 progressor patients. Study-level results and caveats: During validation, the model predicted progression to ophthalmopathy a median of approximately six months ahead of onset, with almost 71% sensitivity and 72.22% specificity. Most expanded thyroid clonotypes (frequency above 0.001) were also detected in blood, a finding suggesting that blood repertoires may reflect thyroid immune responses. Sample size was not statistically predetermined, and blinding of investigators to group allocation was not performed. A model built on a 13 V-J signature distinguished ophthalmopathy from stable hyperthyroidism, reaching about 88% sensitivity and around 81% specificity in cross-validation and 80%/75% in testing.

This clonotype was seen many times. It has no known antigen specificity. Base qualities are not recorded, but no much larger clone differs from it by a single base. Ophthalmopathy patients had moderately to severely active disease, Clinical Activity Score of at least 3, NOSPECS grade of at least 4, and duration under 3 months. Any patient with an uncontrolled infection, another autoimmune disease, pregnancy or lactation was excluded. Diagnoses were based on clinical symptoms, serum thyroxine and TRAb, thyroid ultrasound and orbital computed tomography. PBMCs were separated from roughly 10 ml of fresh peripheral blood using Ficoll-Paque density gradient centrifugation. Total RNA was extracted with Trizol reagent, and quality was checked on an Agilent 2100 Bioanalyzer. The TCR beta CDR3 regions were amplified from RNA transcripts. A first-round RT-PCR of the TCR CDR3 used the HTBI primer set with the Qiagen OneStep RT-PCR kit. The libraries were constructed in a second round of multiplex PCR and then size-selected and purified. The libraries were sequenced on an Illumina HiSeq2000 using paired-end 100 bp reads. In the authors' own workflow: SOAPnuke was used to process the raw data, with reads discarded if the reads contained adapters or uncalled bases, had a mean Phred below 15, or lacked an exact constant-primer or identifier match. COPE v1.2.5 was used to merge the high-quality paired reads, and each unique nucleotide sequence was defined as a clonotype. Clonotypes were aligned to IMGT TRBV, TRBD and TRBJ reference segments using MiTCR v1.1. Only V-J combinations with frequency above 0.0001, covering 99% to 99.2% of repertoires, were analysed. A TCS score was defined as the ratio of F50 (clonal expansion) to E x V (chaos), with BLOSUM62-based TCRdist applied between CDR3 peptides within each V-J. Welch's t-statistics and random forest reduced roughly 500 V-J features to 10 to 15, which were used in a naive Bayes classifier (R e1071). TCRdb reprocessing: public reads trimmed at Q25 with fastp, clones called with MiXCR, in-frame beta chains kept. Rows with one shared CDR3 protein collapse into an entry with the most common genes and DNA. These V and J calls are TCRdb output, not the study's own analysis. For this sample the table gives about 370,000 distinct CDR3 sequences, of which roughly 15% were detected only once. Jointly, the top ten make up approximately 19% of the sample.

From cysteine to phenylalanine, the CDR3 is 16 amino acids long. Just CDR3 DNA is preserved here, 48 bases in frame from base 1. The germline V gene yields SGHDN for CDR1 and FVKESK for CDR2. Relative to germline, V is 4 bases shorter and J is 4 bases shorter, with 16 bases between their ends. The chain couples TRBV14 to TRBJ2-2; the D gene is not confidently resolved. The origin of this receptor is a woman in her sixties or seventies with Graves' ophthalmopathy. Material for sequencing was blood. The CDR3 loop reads CASSPAGRLGTGELFF. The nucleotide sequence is TGTGCCAGCAGCCCAGCCGGTAGGCTAGGCACCGGGGAGCTGTTTTTT.